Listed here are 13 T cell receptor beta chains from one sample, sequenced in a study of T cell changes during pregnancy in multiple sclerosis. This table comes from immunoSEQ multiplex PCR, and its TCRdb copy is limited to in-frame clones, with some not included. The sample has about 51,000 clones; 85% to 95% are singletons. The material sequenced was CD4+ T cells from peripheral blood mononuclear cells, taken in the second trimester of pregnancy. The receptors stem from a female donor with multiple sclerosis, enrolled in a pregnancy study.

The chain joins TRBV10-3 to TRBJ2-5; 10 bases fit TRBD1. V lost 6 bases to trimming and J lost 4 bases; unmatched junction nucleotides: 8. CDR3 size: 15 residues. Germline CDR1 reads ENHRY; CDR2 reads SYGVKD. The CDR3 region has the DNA TGTGCCATCAGGAGGGACAGGGGAAGTTTAGAGACCCAGTACTTC. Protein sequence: CAIRRDRGSLETQYF.

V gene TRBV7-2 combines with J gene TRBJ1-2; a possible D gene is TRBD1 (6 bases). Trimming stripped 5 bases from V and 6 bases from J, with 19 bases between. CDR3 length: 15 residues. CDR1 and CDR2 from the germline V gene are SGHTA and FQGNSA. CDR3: CASSPRGGREHGYTF. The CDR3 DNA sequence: TGTGCCAGCAGCCCCCGGGGGGGGCGCGAGCATGGCTACACCTTC.

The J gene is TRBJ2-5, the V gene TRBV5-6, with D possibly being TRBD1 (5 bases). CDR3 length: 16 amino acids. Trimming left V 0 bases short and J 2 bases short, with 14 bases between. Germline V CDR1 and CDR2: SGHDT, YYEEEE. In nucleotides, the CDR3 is TGTGCCAGCAGCTTGGGTCCTAGAAAGGGGCAAGAGACCCAGTACTTC. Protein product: CASSLGPRKGQETQYF.

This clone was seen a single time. The CDR3 spells CASSSGTLLGYTF. The CDR3 DNA is TGTGCCAGCAGTTCCGGGACACTCTTGGGCTACACCTTC. The chain is built from TRBV7-2 and TRBJ1-2, with a tentative D call TRBD1 (6 bases). Germline values: CDR1 SGHTA, CDR2 FQGNSA. This CDR3 spans 13 amino acids. Between the trimmed V and J ends, which lost 6 bases and 8 bases, there was a span of 16 bases.

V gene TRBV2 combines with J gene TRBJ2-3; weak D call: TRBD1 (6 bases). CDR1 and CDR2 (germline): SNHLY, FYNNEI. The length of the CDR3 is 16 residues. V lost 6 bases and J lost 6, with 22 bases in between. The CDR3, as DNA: TGTGCCAGCAGAATGGGGACACTCTCAAGAGGGGATACGCAGTATTTT. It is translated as CASRMGTLSRGDTQYF.

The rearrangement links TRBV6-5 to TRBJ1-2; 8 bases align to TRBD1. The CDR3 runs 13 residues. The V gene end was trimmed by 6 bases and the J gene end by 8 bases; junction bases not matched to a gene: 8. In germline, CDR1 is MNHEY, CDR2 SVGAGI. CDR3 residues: CASRGTGPQGYTF. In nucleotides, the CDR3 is TGTGCCAGCAGGGGGACAGGACCTCAGGGCTACACCTTC.

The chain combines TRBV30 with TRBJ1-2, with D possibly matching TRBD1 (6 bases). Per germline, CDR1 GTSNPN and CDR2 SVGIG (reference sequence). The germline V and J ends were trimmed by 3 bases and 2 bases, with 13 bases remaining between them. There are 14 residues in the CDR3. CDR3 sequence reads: CAWRTTQGNYGYTF. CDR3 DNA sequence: TGTGCCTGGAGGACGACGCAGGGGAACTATGGCTACACCTTC.

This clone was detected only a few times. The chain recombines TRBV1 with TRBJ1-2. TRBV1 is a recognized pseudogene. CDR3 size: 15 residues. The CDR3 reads CTSSQDRNLLCGYTF. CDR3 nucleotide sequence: TGCACCAGCAGCCAAGATCGCAACCTCCTATGCGGCTACACCTTC.

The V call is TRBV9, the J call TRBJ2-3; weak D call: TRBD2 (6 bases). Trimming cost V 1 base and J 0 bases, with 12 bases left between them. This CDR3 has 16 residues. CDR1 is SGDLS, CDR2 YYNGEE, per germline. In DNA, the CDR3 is TGTGCCAGCAGCGTACGGAGGGCGACAAGCACAGATACGCAGTATTTT. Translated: CASSVRRATSTDTQYF.

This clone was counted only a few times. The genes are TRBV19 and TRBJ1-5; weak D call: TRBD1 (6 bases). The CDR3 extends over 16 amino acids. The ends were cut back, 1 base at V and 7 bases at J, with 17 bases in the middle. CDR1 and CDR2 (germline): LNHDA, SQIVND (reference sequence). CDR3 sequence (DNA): TGTGCCAGTAGTATAGTACTGGGACATAGGGACCAGCCCCAGCATTTT. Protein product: CASSIVLGHRDQPQHF.

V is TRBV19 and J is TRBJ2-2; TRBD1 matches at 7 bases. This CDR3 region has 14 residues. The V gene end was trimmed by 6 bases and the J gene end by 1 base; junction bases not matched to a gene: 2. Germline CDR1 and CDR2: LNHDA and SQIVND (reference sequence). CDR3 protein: CASSRTGNTGELFF. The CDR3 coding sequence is TGTGCCAGTAGCCGGACAGGGAACACCGGGGAGCTGTTTTTT.

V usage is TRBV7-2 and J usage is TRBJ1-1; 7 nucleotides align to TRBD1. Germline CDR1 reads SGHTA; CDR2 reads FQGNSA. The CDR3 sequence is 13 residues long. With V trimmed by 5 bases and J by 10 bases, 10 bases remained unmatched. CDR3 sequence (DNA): TGTGCCAGCAGCATCATCGAGGGGGCGGGAGCTTTCTTT. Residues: CASSIIEGAGAFF.

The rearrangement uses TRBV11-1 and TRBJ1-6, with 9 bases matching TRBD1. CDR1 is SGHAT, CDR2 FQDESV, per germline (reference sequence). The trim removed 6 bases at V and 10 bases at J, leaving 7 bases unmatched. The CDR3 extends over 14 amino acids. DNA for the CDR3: TGTGCCAGCAGAGGGACAGGGCTTCAATCACCCCTCCACTTT. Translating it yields CASRGTGLQSPLHF.